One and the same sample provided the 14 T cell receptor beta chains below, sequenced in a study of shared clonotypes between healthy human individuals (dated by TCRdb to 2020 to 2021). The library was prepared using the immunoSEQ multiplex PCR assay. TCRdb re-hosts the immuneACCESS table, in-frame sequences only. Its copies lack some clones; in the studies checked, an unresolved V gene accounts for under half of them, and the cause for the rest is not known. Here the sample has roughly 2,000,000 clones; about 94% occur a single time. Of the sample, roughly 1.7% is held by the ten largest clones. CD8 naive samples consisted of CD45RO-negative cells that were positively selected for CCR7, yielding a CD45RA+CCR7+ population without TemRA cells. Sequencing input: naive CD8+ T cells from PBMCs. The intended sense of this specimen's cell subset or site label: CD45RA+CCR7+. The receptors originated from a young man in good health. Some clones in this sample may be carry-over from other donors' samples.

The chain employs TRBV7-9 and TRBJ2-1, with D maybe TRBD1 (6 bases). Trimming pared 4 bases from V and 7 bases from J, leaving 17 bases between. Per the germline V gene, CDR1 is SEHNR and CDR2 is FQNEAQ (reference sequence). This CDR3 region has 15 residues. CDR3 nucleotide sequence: TGTGCCAGCAGCTCACAGGGCCCCATTCGTAATGAGCAGTTCTTC. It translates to CASSSQGPIRNEQFF.

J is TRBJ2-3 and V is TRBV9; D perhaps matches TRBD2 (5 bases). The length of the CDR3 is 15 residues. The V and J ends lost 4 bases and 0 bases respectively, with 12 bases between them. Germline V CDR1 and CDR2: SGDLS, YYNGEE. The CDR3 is CASSPRVSSTDTQYF. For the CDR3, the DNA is TGTGCCAGCAGCCCGCGGGTCTCTAGCACAGATACGCAGTATTTT.

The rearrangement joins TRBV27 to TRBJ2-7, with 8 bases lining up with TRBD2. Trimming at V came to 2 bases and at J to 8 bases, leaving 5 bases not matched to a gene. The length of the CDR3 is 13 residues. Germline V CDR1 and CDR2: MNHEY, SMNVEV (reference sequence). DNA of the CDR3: TGTGCCAGCAGTTTACTTAGCGGGATAAAGCAGTACTTC. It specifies CASSLLSGIKQYF.

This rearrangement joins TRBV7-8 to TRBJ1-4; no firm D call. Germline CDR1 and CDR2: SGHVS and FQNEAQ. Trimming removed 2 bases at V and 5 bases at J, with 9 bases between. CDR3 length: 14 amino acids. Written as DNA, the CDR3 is TGTGCCAGCAGCTTACTACAGCCGAATGAAAAACTGTTTTTT. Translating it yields CASSLLQPNEKLFF.

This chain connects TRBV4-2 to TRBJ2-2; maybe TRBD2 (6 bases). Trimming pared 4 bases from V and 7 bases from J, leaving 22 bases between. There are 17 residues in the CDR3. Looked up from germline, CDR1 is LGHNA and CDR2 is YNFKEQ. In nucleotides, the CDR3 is TGTGCCAGCAGCCCAGAACCGGGACTGGCAGTTGTCGGGGAGCTGTTTTTT. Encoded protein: CASSPEPGLAVVGELFF.

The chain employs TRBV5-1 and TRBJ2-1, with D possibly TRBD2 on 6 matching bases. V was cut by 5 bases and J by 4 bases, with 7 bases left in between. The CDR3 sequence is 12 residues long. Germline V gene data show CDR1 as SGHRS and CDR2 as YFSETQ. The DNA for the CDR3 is TGCGCCAGCAGAAGCGGGTACAATGAGCAGTTCTTC. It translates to CASRSGYNEQFF.

DNA for the CDR3: TGTGCCAGCAGTTTACGGGGGGCGGAAAACATTCAGTACTTC. The encoded protein is CASSLRGAENIQYF. The chain joins TRBV27 to TRBJ2-4; D possibly corresponds to TRBD2 (7 bases). Germline CDR1 is MNHEY and CDR2 is SMNVEV (reference sequence). The germline V and J ends were trimmed by 2 bases and 5 bases, with 10 bases remaining between them. The CDR3 is 14 amino acids.

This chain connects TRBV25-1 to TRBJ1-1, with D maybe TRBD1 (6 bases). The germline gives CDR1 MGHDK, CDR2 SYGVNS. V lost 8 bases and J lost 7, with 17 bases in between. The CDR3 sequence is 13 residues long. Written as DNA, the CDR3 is TGTGCCAGCCGCAGGGGAGTCGGTTTTGAAGCTTTCTTT. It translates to CASRRGVGFEAFF.

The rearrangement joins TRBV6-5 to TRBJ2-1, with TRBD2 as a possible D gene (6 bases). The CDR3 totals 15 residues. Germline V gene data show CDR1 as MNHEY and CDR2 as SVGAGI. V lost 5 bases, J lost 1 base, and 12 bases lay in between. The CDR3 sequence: CASSNGRGSYNEQFF. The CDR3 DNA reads TGTGCCAGCAGTAACGGGAGAGGTTCCTACAATGAGCAGTTCTTC.

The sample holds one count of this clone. The CDR3 protein is CASSFWGSRYEQYF. Here the CDR3 DNA reads TGTGCCAGCAGTTTCTGGGGGAGTAGATACGAGCAGTACTTC. The chain couples TRBV28 to TRBJ2-7; D is tentatively TRBD1 or TRBD2 (5 bases each). Germline V gene sequence: CDR1 MDHEN, CDR2 SYDVKM. The CDR3 runs 14 residues. V lost 3 bases and J lost 4, with 13 bases in between.

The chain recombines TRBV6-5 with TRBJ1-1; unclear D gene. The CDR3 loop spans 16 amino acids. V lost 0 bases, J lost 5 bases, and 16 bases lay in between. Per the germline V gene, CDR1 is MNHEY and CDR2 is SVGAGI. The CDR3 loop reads CASSYSTFGVMTEAFF. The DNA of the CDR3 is TGTGCCAGCAGTTACTCGACTTTCGGGGTGATGACTGAAGCTTTCTTT.

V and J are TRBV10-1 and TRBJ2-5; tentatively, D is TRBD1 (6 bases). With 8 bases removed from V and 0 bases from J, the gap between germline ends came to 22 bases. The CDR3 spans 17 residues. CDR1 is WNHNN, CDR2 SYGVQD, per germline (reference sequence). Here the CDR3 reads CASYRDRVEDYQETQYF. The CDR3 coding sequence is TGCGCCAGCTACAGGGATCGTGTGGAGGATTACCAAGAGACCCAGTACTTC.

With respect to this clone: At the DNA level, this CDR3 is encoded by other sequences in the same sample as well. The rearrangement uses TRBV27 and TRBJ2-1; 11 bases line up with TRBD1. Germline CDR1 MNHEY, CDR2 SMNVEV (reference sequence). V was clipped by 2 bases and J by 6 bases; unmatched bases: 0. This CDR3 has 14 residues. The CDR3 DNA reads TGTGCCAGCAGTTTAGGGACAGGGGGCAATGAGCAGTTCTTC. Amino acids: CASSLGTGGNEQFF.

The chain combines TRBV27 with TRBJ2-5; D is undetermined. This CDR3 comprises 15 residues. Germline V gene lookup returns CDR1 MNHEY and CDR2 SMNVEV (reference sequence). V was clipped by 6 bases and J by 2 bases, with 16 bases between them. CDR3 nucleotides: TGTGCCAGCAGACGCTCTCTAAACCTTCAAGAGACCCAGTACTTC. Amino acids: CASRRSLNLQETQYF.